Detailed here is one T cell receptor beta chain. The antigen remains undetermined. The CDR3 contains 13 residues. V was shortened by 10 bases and J by 1 base, with 13 bases between the two germline ends. Germline V gene sequence: CDR1 MGHDK, CDR2 SYGVNS. The data belong to a study of CD8+CD57+ T cells in acquired aplastic anemia. Turning to the study itself: Sorted CD4+ and CD8+ cells yielded DNA averaging approximately 3 ug.

The template used for profiling TCR beta VDJ and CDR3 was genomic DNA. A single record per CDR3 protein comes from TCRdb applying MiXCR to the reads. The sample shows about 180,000 distinct CDR3 sequences, around 50% of them seen only once. Sequencing was done on patients that had shown CD8+CD57+ cell expansion by flow cytometry. Every one of the patients had aplastic anemia (severe, acquired). None of the patients had been given any therapy when their blood was sampled. Findings and caveats of the study: The study found no significant CD8+ Simpson's diversity difference between patients and controls.

The chain combines TRBV25-1 with TRBJ1-1; D is ambiguous. The receptor's source is a human donor with aplastic anemia. Material: sorted CD4+, CD8+, or CD8+CD57+ T cells (not recorded which) from PBMCs. The CDR3 sequence is CATRVPGNTEAFF. The CDR3 nucleotides read TGTGCCACCCGAGTCCCCGGGAACACTGAAGCTTTCTTT.